Sequencing of this T cell receptor (beta chain) was carried out in a study of blood T cell repertoires in COVID-19. Study at large: Sites in the United States, Italy and Spain provided acute and convalescent COVID-19 samples. T cells, B-cell-depleted T cells, or PBMCs supplied cDNA or gDNA.

Original data processing: It was from reference gene primer amplification that nucleated cell counts were estimated. Measured with immunoSEQ multiplex PCR; TCRdb has only the in-frame clones, and not every one. V, J and clone size are those of that table, while D and trimming were read from the DNA. The sample includes roughly 100,000 clones, less than 85% of them seen just once. V shed 5 bases and J shed 0 bases, with 11 bases lying between them. This CDR3 has 16 amino acids. In germline, CDR1 is SGHTA, CDR2 FQGTGA. The specimen was peripheral blood. The source is a woman older than 75 with active or convalescent COVID-19. The chain carries TRBV7-3 and TRBJ2-6, with a possible D match to TRBD1 (5 bases). DNA for the CDR3: TGTGCCAGCAGCCGCGACAGAGCCTCTGGGGCCAACGTCCTGACTTTC. As protein: CASSRDRASGANVLTF.